This record covers a single T cell receptor beta chain. The data were taken from a study of T cell changes during pregnancy in multiple sclerosis. Germline V gene data show CDR1 as MDHEN and CDR2 as SYDVKM. V shed 5 bases and J 5 bases; nucleotides not matched to a gene: 8. This CDR3 contains 15 residues. Profiled with immunoSEQ multiplex PCR; TCRdb holds only in-frame clones, not every one. The table records about 40,000 clones, roughly 94% of them present only once. The specimen was peripheral blood, collected in the third trimester of pregnancy. This receptor was identified in a female donor with multiple sclerosis, enrolled in a pregnancy study. V usage is TRBV28 and J usage is TRBJ2-5; 10 nucleotides agree with TRBD1. The CDR3 DNA is TGTGCCAGCAGTAGCGGGACAGGGGCGCGGGAGACCCAGTACTTC. As protein: CASSSGTGARETQYF.